Listed below are T cell receptor beta chains from one sample, sequenced in a study of Ad26.COV2.S vaccination and SARS-CoV-2 variants. Sequencing was performed with immunoSEQ multiplex PCR; in TCRdb, only in-frame clones are kept and a portion is missing. The sample includes approximately 300,000 clones, over 80% of them seen just once. This sample comprised peripheral blood, obtained in a trial of Ad26.COV2.S vaccine versus placebo. All receptors derive from a person aged 18 to 65 who received the Ad26.COV2.S COVID-19 vaccine or a placebo. The CDR3 runs from the conserved cysteine through the conserved F or W. D genes are given only for firm matches. The size field is filled for only some rows; it gives once, few, many or a size class.

CDR3	DNA	D	V	J	size
CASRKGPGMGTDTQYF	TGTGCCAGTAGAAAAGGGCCGGGGATGGGTACAGATACGCAGTATTTT	.	TRBV19	TRBJ2-3	.
CASSLEGPSGEYSGNTIYF	TGTGCCAGCAGCTTGGAAGGGCCCTCGGGGGAGTACTCTGGAAACACCATATATTTT	.	TRBV5-6	TRBJ1-3	.
CASRKVTDQPQHF	TGTGCCAGCAGGAAGGTAACAGACCAGCCCCAGCATTTT	.	TRBV27	TRBJ1-5	once
CASSLDGAKETQYF	TGTGCCAGCAGCCTTGACGGAGCTAAAGAGACCCAGTACTTC	.	TRBV28	TRBJ2-5	.
CASSVGVTTYEQYF	TGTGCCAGCAGCGTAGGGGTGACCACCTACGAGCAGTACTTC	.	TRBV9	TRBJ2-7	few
CASSLDGRLAGTPSSYEQYF	TGTGCCAGCAGCTTAGACGGTCGGCTAGCGGGGACTCCGAGCTCCTACGAGCAGTACTTC	TRBD2	TRBV11-3	TRBJ2-7	.
CASKEWMGTQYF	TGTGCCAGCAAGGAATGGATGGGGACCCAGTACTTC	.	TRBV3-1/TRBV3-2	TRBJ2-5	.
CASTQGGRGEKLFF	TGTGCCAGCACCCAGGGGGGGCGCGGTGAAAAACTGTTTTTT	TRBD1	TRBV7-9	TRBJ1-4	.
CASSRGQYRYGYTF	TGTGCCAGCAGCCGGGGACAGTACCGCTATGGCTACACCTTC	TRBD1	TRBV28	TRBJ1-2	.
CASSQDSADYGYTF	TGTGCCAGCAGCCAAGACTCGGCAGACTATGGCTACACCTTC	.	TRBV4-2	TRBJ1-2	few
CASSLGGGQPQHF	TGCGCCAGCAGCTTGGGAGGGGGTCAGCCCCAGCATTTT	.	TRBV5-1	TRBJ1-5	.
CASSAHQGNTEAFF	TGTGCCAGCAGCGCACATCAGGGGAACACTGAAGCTTTCTTT	.	TRBV7-9	TRBJ1-1	.
CASRDSGGGETQYF	TGCGCCAGCCGGGATAGCGGGGGCGGGGAGACCCAGTACTTC	TRBD2	TRBV5-1	TRBJ2-5	.